These 10 T cell receptor beta chains were sequenced from one sample in a study of blood T cell repertoires in COVID-19. Produced via immunoSEQ multiplex PCR; TCRdb's table is partial and in-frame only. Here the sample spans some 75,000 clones, more than 65% being singletons. The sample taken for sequencing was peripheral blood. These receptors originate from a woman older than 75 with active or convalescent COVID-19.

The rearrangement joins TRBV25-1 to TRBJ1-1; D possibly corresponds to TRBD1 (5 bases). Germline CDR1 MGHDK, CDR2 SYGVNS. The CDR3 has 14 amino acids. V dropped 5 bases and J dropped 1 base, with 11 bases sitting between them. CDR3 in DNA: TGTGCCAGCAGTCTACCCGGACAGAACACTGAAGCTTTCTTT. Protein product: CASSLPGQNTEAFF.

This clone was picked up one time. J is TRBJ2-5 and V is TRBV7-2; 13 bases line up with TRBD2. CDR3 size: 14 residues. V shed 4 bases and J 5 bases; nucleotides not matched to a gene: 1. Germline V gene lookup returns CDR1 SGHTA and CDR2 FQGNSA. DNA for the CDR3: TGTGCCAGCAGCTCACTAGCGGGGGGGGAGACCCAGTACTTC. Its protein product is CASSSLAGGETQYF.

The chain recombines TRBV28 with TRBJ1-2; D might be TRBD1 (5 bases). Deletions cut 6 bases from V and 8 bases from J, with 16 bases between. The CDR3 is 13 residues long. The germline V gene has CDR1 MDHEN and CDR2 SYDVKM. The CDR3 DNA reads as TGTGCCAGCAGGGGATGGGGGGATGGAGGCTACACCTTC. This gives the protein CASRGWGDGGYTF.

This chain links TRBV28 with TRBJ1-3, with 7 bases that match TRBD1. V lost 7 bases and J lost 3; bases outside the gene matches: 6. The CDR3 has 14 amino acids. CDR1 and CDR2 (germline): MDHEN, SYDVKM. This CDR3 reads CASKTTGLGNTIYF. The CDR3 DNA reads as TGTGCCAGCAAAACGACAGGGCTTGGAAACACCATATATTTT.

This chain uses TRBV18 with TRBJ1-2, with TRBD1 as a possible D gene (5 bases). The CDR3 spans 14 residues. Germline-derived CDR1 and CDR2 are KGHSH and LQKENI. The V and J ends lost 1 base and 7 bases respectively, with 13 bases between them. As DNA, the CDR3 is TGTGCCAGCTCACCACAGGACAAGGAAGCTGGCTACACCTTC. Encoded protein: CASSPQDKEAGYTF.

This rearrangement joins TRBV5-4 to TRBJ2-7; no definite D call. V was cut by 0 bases and J by 2 bases, with 6 bases left in between. The CDR3 covers 13 residues. Germline V gene lookup returns CDR1 SGHNT and CDR2 YYREEE (reference sequence). This CDR3 reads CASSLGLPYEQYF. In DNA, the CDR3 is TGTGCCAGCAGCTTGGGTCTTCCCTACGAGCAGTACTTC.

This clone was seen only a few times. V and J are TRBV18 and TRBJ1-1, with D unresolved. The CDR3 is 14 amino acids. Germline values: CDR1 KGHSH, CDR2 LQKENI. Deletions cut 4 bases from V and 4 bases from J, with 13 bases between. The CDR3 spells CASSLGSSSTEAFF. CDR3 DNA: TGTGCCAGCTCACTCGGTTCGAGTAGCACTGAAGCTTTCTTT.

The chain is built from TRBV6-1 and TRBJ1-1, with 7 bases identical to TRBD1. There are 13 residues in the CDR3. Germline assignment: CDR1 MNHNS and CDR2 SASEGT. The junction had 3 bases not matched to a gene; V was cut back by 2 bases and J by 6 bases. CDR3 sequence: CASSERQGAEAFF. CDR3 bases: TGTGCCAGCAGTGAAAGGCAGGGGGCTGAAGCTTTCTTT.

Of note for this clone: This specimen includes other DNA sequences encoding the same CDR3. This chain joins TRBV7-2 and TRBJ2-5; 10 bases match TRBD1. V trimming: 5 bases; J trimming: 4 bases; junction bases outside the gene matches: 4. Germline V gene lookup returns CDR1 SGHTA and CDR2 FQGNSA. The CDR3 runs 14 residues. The CDR3 DNA reads as TGTGCCAGCAGCCCCTGGACAGGGGGAGAGACCCAGTACTTC. It yields the protein CASSPWTGGETQYF.

V usage is TRBV6-2 or TRBV6-3 and J usage is TRBJ1-5; D may be TRBD1 (6 bases). The CDR3 covers 17 residues. Per the germline V gene, CDR1 is MNHEY and CDR2 is SVGEGT. Trimming stripped 4 bases from V and 0 bases from J, with 16 bases between. The CDR3 sequence: CASSSDRSEYSNQPQHF. The DNA of the CDR3 is TGTGCCAGCAGTTCAGACAGGTCTGAATATAGCAATCAGCCCCAGCATTTT.